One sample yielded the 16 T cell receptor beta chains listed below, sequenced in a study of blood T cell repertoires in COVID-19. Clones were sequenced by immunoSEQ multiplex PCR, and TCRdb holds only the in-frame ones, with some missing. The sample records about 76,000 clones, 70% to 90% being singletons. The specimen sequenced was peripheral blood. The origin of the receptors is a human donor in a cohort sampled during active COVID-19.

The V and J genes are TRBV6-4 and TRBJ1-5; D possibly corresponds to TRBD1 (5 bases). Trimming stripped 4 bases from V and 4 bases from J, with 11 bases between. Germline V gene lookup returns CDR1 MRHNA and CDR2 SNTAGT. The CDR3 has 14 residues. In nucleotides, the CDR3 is TGTGCCAGCAGTGCTTCAGGGAATAATCAGCCCCAGCATTTT. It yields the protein CASSASGNNQPQHF.

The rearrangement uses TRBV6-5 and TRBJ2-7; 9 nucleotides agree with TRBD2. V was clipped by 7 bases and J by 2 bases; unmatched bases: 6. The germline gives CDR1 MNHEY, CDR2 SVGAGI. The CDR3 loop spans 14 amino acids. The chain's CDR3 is CASIGLALTYEQYF. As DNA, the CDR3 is TGTGCCAGCATCGGACTAGCGTTGACCTACGAGCAGTACTTC.

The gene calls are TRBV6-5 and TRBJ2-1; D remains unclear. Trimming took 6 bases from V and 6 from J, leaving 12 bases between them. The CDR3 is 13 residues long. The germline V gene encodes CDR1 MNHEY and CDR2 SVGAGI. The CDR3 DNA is TGTGCCAGCAGCTCTTTAGCTCGCAATGAGCAGTTCTTC. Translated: CASSSLARNEQFF.

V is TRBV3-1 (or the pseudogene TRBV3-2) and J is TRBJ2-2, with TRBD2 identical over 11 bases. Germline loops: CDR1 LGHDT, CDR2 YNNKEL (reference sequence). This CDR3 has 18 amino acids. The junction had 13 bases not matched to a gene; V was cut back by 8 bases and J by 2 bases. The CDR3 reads CASLERASGGPNTGELFF. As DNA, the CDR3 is TGTGCCAGCCTAGAACGGGCTAGCGGGGGGCCCAACACCGGGGAGCTGTTTTTT.

The CDR3 nucleotides are TGTGCCAGCAGTCCGTACCCCGCCGGGACTAGCGGGAGCGCACTTAGTGAGCAGTACTTC. Translation: CASSPYPAGTSGSALSEQYF. The chain couples TRBV28 to TRBJ2-7; 14 nucleotides align to TRBD2. The CDR3 runs to 20 residues. V dropped 5 bases and J dropped 7; count of bases not matched to a gene: 22. The germline V gene encodes CDR1 MDHEN and CDR2 SYDVKM.

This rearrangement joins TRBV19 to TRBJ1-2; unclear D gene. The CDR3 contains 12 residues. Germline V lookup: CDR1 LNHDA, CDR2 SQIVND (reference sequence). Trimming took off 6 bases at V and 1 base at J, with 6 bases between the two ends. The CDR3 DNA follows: TGTGCCAGTAGCCGGGGTAACTATGGCTACACCTTC. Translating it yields CASSRGNYGYTF.

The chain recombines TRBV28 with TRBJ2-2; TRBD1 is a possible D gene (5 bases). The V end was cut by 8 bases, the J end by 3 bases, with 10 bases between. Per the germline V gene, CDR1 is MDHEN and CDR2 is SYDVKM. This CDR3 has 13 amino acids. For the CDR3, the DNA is TGTGCCAGCGGTAGGGGTGACACCGGGGAGCTGTTTTTT. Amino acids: CASGRGDTGELFF.

CDR3 DNA: TGTGCCAGCAATAGGGACAGGGGGTTTGAAAAACTGTTTTTT. Protein product: CASNRDRGFEKLFF. J is TRBJ1-4 and V is TRBV28; 11 nucleotides line up with TRBD1. The CDR3 is made up of 14 amino acids. The V gene's germline CDR1 is MDHEN and CDR2 SYDVKM. Trimming at V came to 7 bases and at J to 7 bases, leaving 5 bases not matched to a gene.

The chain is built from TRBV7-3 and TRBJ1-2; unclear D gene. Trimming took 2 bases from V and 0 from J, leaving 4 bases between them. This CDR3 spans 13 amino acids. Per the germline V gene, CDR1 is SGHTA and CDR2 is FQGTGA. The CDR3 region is CASSLLANYGYTF. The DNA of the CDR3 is TGTGCCAGCAGCTTATTAGCTAACTATGGCTACACCTTC.

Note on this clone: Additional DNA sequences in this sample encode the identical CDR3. The CDR3 coding sequence is TGTGCCAGCAGTTACGATTCGGGGACCGGGGAGCTGTTTTTT. It translates to CASSYDSGTGELFF. The chain recombines TRBV6-5 with TRBJ2-2; a possible D gene is TRBD2 (5 bases). The CDR3 is made up of 14 amino acids. Germline values: CDR1 MNHEY, CDR2 SVGAGI. V was trimmed by 2 bases and J by 5 bases, leaving 9 bases between them.

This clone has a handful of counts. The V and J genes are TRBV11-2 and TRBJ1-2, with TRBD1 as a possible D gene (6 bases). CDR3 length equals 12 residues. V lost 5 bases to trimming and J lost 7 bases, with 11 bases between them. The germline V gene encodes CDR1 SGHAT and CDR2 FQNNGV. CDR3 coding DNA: TGTGCCAGCAGCGGGCGGGGGCTTGGCTACACCTTC. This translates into CASSGRGLGYTF.

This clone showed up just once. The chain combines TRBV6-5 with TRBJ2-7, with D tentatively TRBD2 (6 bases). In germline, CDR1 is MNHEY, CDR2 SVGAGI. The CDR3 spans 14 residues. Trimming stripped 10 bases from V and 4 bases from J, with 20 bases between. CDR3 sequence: CAIGRRGGGYEQYF. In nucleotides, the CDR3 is TGTGCCATCGGCCGCCGGGGAGGTGGGTACGAGCAGTACTTC.

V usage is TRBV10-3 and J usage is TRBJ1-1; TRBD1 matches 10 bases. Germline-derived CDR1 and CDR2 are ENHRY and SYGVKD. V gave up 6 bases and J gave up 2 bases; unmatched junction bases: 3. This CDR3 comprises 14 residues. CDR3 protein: CAIRGTGDNTEAFF. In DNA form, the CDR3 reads TGTGCCATCAGGGGGACAGGGGATAACACTGAAGCTTTCTTT.

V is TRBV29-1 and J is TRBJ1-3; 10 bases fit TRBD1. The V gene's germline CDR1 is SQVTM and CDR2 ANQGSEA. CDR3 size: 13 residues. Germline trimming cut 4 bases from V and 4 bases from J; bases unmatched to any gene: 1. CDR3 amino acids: CSVGDRGGNTIYF. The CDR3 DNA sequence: TGCAGCGTTGGGGACAGGGGAGGAAACACCATATATTTT.

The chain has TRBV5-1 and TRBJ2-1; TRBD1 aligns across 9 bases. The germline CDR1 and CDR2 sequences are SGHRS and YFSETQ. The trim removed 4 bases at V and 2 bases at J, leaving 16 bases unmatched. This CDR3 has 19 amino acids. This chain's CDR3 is CASSTRTGDLLRPYNEQFF. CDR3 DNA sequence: TGCGCCAGCAGCACCCGGACAGGGGACCTACTACGTCCCTACAATGAGCAGTTCTTC.

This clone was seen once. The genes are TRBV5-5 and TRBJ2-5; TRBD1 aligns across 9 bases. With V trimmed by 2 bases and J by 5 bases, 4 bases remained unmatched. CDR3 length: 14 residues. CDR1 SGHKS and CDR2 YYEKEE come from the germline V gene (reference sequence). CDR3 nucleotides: TGTGCCAGCAGCTTACAGGGGGCTAGGGAGACCCAGTACTTC. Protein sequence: CASSLQGARETQYF.